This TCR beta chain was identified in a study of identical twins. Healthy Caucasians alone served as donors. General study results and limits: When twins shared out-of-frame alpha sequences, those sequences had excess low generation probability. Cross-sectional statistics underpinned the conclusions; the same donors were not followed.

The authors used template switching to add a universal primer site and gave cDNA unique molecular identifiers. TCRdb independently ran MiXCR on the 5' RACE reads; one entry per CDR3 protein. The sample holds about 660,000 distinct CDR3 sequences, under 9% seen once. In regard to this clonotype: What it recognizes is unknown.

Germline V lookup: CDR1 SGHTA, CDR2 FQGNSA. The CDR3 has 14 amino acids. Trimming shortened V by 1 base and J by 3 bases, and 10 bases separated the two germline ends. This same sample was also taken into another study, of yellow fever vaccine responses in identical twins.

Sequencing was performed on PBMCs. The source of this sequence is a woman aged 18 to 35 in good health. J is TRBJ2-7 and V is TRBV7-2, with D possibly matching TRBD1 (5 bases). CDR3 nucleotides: TGTGCCAGCAGCTTAGACAGGACCGACTACGAGCAGTACTTC. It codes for CASSLDRTDYEQYF.